The clone carrying this T cell receptor (beta chain) has just one count. Its antigen remains unknown. The sample comes from a study of radiotherapy plus CTLA-4 blockade in lung cancer. Using immunoSEQ multiplex PCR, the repertoire was profiled, and TCRdb retains in-frame clones only, with some absent. The sample consists of around 90,000 clones, about 80% of them appearing once. Study-level findings and limits: In blood, TCR clones derived from the tumor expanded after radiotherapy plus ipilimumab.

Germline loops: CDR1 SGDLS, CDR2 YYNGEE. V lost 0 bases, J lost 2 bases, and 3 bases stayed unmatched. CDR3 length equals 17 residues. This material consisted of peripheral blood, taken from a patient treated with radiotherapy plus ipilimumab. This TCR derives from a human donor with non-small cell lung cancer who had stable disease on radiotherapy plus ipilimumab. This chain uses TRBV9 with TRBJ2-3; TRBD2 matches 13 bases. The CDR3: CASSVGLAGGYTDTQYF. Written as DNA, the CDR3 is TGTGCCAGCAGCGTAGGACTAGCGGGGGGTTACACAGATACGCAGTATTTT.